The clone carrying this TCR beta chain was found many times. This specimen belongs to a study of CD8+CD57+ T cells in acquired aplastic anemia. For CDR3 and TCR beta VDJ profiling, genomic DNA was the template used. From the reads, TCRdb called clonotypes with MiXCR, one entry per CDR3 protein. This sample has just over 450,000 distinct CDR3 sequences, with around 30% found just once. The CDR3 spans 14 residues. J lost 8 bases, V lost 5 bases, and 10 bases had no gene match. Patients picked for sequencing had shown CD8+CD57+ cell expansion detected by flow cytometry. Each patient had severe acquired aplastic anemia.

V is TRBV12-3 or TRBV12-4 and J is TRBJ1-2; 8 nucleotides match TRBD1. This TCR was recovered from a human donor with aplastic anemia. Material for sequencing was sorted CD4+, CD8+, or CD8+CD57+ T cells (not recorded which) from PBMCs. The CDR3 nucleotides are TGTGCCAGCAGTACCAGACAGGGGTCGTCCGGCTACACCTTC. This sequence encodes CASSTRQGSSGYTF.